This TCR beta chain was observed in a study of T cell responses to AZD1222 COVID-19 vaccine. Measured with immunoSEQ multiplex PCR; TCRdb has only the in-frame clones, and not every one. Of some 150,000 clones listed, 80% to 95% were seen once; the top ten hold roughly 3.8%. In germline, CDR1 is SEHNR, CDR2 FQNEAQ (reference sequence). The trim removed 1 base at V and 0 bases at J, leaving 9 bases unmatched. This CDR3 spans 19 amino acids. The clonotype originates from an adult in good health. Sequenced here: peripheral blood, sampled on day 0 of AZD1222 vaccination. The rearrangement uses TRBV7-9 and TRBJ2-1; 10 nucleotides align to TRBD2. CDR3 nucleotides: TGTGCCAGCAGCTTAGTCGGACGGCCTAGCGGGAGCTCCTACAATGAGCAGTTCTTC. This encodes CASSLVGRPSGSSYNEQFF.